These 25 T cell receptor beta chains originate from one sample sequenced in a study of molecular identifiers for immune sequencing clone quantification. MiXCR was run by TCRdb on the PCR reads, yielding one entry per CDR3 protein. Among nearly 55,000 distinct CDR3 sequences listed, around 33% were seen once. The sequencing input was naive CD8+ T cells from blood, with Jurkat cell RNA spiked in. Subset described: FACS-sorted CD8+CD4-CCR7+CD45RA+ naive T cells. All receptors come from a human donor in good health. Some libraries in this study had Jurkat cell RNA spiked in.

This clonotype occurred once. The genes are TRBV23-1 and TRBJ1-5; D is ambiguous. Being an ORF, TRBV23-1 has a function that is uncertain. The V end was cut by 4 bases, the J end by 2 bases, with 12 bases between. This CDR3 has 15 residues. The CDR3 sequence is CASSRASRRNQPQHF. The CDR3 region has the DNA TGCGCCAGCAGTCGAGCTTCACGACGCAATCAGCCCCAGCATTTT.

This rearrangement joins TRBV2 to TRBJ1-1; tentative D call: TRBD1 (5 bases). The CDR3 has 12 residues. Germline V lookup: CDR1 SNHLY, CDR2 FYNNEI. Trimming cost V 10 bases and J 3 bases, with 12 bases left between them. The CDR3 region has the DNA TGTGCCACCCTCCCGGGGGACACTGAAGCTTTCTTT. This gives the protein CATLPGDTEAFF.

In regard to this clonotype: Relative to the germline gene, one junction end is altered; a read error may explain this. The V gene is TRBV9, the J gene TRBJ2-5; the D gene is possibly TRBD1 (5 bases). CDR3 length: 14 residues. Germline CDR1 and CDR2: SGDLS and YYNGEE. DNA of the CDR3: TGTGCCAGCAGCCCAAGGGGCCTCCAAGAGGCCCAGTACTTC. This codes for CASSPRGLQEAQYF.

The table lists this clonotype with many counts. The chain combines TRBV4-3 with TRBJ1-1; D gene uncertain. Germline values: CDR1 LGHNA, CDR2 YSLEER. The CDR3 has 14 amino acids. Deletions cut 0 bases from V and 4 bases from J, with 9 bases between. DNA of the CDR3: TGCGCCAGCAGCCAAGAGGGCGGAGGCACTGAAGCTTTCTTT. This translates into CASSQEGGGTEAFF.

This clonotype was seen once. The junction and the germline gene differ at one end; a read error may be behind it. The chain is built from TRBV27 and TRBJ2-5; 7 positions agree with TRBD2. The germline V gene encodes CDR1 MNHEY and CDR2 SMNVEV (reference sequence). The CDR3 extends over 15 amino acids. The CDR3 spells CASILLLREEETQYF. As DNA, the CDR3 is TGTGCCAGCATTTTATTGCTCCGGGAGGAAGAGACCCAGTACTTC.

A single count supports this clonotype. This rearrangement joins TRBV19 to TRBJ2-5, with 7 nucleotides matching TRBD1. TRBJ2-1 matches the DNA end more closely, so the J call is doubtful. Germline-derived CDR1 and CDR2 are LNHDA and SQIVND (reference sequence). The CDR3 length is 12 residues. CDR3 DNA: TGTGCCTCCCGGGACAGAGAAGAGACCCAGTTCTTC. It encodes CASRDREETQFF.

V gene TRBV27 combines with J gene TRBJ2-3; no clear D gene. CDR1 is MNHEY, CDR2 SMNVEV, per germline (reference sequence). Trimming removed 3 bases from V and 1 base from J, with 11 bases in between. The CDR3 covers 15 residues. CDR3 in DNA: TGTGCCAGCAGTTTTGGGCAGACTGGCACAGATACGCAGTATTTT. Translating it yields CASSFGQTGTDTQYF.

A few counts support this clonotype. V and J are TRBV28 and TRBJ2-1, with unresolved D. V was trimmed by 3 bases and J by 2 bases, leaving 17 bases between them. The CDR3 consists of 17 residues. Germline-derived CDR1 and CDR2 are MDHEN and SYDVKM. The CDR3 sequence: CASSFIEIPTTYNEQFF. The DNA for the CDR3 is TGTGCCAGCAGTTTCATCGAGATCCCTACCACCTACAATGAGCAGTTCTTC. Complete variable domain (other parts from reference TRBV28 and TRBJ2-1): DVKVTQSSRYLVKRTGEKVFLECVQDMDHENMFWYRQDPGLGLRLIYFSYDVKMKEKGDIPEGYSVSREKKERFSLILESASTNQTSMYLCASSFIEIPTTYNEQFFGPGTRLTVL.

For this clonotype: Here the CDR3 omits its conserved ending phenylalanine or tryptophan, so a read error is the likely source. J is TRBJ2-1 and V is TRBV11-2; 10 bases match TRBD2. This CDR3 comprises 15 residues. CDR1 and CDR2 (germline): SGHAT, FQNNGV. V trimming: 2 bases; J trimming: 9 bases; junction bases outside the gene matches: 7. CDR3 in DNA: TGTGCCAGCAGCTTAAGTACTAGCGGGAACGGTGAGCAGTTCTGC. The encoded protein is CASSLSTSGNGEQFC.

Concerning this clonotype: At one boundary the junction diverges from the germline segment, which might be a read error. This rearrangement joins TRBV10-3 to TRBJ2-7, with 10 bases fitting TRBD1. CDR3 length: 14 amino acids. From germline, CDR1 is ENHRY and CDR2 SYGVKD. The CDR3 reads CAISDRDRGHEQDF. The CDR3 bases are TGTGCCATCAGTGACCGGGACAGGGGCCACGAGCAGGACTTC.

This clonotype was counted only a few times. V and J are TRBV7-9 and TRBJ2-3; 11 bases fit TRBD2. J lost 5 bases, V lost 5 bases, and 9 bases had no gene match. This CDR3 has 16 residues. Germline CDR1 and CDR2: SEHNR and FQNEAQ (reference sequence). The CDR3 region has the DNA TGTGCCAGCAGCCCTACTAGCGGGAGCGAAGTAGATACGCAGTATTTT. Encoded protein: CASSPTSGSEVDTQYF.

The CDR3: CASSGSGTEMNTEAFF. CDR3 nucleotides: TGTGCCAGCAGTGGATCCGGGACAGAGATGAACACTGAAGCTTTCTTT. This chain links TRBV25-1 with TRBJ1-1; 7 positions agree with TRBD1. V was pared by 4 bases and J by 0 bases, with 8 bases of the junction left unmatched. CDR1 is MGHDK and CDR2 is SYGVNS in the germline V gene. The CDR3 loop spans 16 amino acids.

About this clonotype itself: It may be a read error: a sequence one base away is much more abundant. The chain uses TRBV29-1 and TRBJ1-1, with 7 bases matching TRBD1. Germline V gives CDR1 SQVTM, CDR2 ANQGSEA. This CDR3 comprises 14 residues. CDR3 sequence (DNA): TGCAGCGTCCAAGCCTCAGGGGGGGACACTGAAGCTCTCTTT. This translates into CSVQASGGDTEALF.

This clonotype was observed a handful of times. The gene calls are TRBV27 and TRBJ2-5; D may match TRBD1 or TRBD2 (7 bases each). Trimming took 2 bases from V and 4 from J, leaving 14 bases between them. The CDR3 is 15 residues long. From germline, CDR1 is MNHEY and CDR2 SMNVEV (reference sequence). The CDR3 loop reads CASSLISGGAETQYF. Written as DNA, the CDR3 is TGTGCCAGCAGTTTAATTTCAGGGGGGGCAGAGACCCAGTACTTC.

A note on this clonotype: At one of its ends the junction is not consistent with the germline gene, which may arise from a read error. The CDR3 DNA is TGCGCCAGCAGCTTGGTTGGGAGTGGGGCCAACGCCCTGACTTTC. Its translation: CASSLVGSGANALTF. This chain joins TRBV5-1 and TRBJ2-6; D possibly matches TRBD1 or TRBD2 (5 bases each). Per the germline V gene, CDR1 is SGHRS and CDR2 is YFSETQ. The CDR3 consists of 15 residues.

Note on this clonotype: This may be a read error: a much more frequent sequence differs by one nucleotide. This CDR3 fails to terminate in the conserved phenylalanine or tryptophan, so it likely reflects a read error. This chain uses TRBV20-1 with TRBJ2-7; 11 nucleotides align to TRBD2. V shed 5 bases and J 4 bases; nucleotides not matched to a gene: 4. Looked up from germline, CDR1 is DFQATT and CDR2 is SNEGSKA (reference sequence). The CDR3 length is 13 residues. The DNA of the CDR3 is TGCAGTGCTCCGACTAGCGGGGTTTACGAGCAGTACATC. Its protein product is CSAPTSGVYEQYI.

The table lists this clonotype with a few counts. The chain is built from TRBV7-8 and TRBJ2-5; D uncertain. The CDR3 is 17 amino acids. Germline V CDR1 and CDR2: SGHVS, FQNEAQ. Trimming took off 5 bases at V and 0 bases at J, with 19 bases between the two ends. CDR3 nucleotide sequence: TGTGCCAGCAGCGTGGGTAGGGTAGGGCTTAACCAAGAGACCCAGTACTTC. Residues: CASSVGRVGLNQETQYF.

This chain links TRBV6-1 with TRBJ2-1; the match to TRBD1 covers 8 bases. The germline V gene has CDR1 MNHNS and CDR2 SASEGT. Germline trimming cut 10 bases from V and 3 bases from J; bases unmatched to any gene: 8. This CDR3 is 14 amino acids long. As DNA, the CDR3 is TGTGCCACCCCGAGGACAGGGTTCTACAATGAGCAGTTCTTC. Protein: CATPRTGFYNEQFF.

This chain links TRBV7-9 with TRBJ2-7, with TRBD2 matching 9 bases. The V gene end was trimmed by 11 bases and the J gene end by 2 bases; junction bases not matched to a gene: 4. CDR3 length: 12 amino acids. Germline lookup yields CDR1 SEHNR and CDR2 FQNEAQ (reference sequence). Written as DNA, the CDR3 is TGTGCCGCGGGGGGGACCCCCTACGAGCAGTACTTC. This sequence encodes CAAGGTPYEQYF.

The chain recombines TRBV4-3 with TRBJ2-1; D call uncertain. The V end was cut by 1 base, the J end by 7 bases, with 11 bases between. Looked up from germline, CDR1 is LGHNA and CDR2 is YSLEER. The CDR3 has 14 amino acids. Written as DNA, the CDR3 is TGCGCCAGCAGCCAAGGCACTTGGGGAAATGAGCAGTTCTTC. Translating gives CASSQGTWGNEQFF.

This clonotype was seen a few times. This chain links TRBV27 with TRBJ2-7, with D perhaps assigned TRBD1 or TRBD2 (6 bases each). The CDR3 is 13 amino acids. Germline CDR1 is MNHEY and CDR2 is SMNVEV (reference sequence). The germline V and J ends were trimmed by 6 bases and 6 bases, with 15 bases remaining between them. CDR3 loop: CASREGVGSEQYF. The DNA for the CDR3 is TGTGCCAGCAGGGAGGGGGTCGGTAGCGAGCAGTACTTC.

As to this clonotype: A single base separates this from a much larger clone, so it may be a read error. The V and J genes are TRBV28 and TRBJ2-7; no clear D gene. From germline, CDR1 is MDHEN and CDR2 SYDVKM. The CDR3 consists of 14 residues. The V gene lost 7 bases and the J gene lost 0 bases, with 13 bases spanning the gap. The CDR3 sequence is CASIPTITSYEQYF. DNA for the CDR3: TGTGCCAGCATCCCGACCATAACCTCCTACGAGCAGTACTTC.

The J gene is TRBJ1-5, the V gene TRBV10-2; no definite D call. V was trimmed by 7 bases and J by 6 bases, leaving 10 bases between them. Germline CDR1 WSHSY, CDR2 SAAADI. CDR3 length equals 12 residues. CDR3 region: CASNEIAQPQHF. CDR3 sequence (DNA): TGCGCCAGCAACGAAATAGCTCAGCCCCAGCATTTT.

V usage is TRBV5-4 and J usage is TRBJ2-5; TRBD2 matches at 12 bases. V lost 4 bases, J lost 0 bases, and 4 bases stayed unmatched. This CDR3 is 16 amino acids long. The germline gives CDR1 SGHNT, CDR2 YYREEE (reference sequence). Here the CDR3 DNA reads TGTGCCAGCAGCGCAGGACTAGCGGGATACCAAGAGACCCAGTACTTC. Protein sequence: CASSAGLAGYQETQYF. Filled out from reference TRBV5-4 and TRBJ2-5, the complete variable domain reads ETGVTQSPTHLIKTRGQQVTLRCSSQSGHNTVSWYQQALGQGPQFIFQYYREEENGRGNFPPRFSGLQFPNYSSELNVNALELDDSALYLCASSAGLAGYQETQYFGPGTRLLVL.

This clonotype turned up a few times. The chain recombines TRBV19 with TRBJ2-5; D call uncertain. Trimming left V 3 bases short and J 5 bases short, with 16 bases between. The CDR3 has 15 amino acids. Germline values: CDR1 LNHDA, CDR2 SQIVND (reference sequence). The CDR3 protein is CASSMGLYSPETQYF. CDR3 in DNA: TGTGCCAGTAGTATGGGATTGTACTCACCGGAGACCCAGTACTTC.